Listed below are T cell receptor beta chains from one sample, sequenced in a study of blood T cells in healthy people across ages. TCRdb passed the 5' RACE reads through MiXCR, listing each CDR3 protein once. The profile shows under 1,100,000 distinct CDR3 sequences, approximately 25% of them singletons. This sample was also put to use in a study of T cells of mothers and their children.

Sequenced input: blood. The source of these receptors is a girl aged 2 to 9 in good health. Both conserved end residues are trimmed from each CDR3. The order of the fields is CDR3 protein, clone size, J gene, V gene. Only part of the rows carry a size: once, few, many, or a class if the clone is expanded.

SALKGGNTEAF,-,TRBJ1-1,TRBV29-1
ASSVAGLAGAYEQY,few,TRBJ2-7,TRBV9
ASSLVRGSPLH,few,TRBJ1-6,TRBV28
SADRIRGTGETQY,few,TRBJ2-5,TRBV20-1
ASSFIAGGGEQY,-,TRBJ2-7,TRBV12-3/TRBV12-4
ASSRANTGELF,-,TRBJ2-2,TRBV5-1
ASSRTTYNQQF,-,TRBJ2-1,TRBV14
ASTGQSYEQY,few,TRBJ2-7,TRBV28
SAREETYEQY,-,TRBJ2-7,TRBV20-1
ASKGFLAVEQY,-,TRBJ2-7,TRBV27
ASREEGRGYT,few,TRBJ1-2,TRBV5-1
ASMLGVNTEAF,-,TRBJ1-1,TRBV10-2
ASSEKVGYEQY,few,TRBJ2-7,TRBV25-1
ASSSPGQGMGGDTDTQY,-,TRBJ2-3,TRBV28
ASSARGIYEQY,-,TRBJ2-7,TRBV2
ASSVEQRAGETQY,few,TRBJ2-5,TRBV9
ASSSLGGANYEQY,few,TRBJ2-7,TRBV7-2
ASSPRGGVNNEQF,few,-,TRBV3-1
ASVSGYEQY,-,TRBJ2-7,TRBV27
ASSLMPLGEGESHNEQF,-,-,TRBV11-2
ATSRVRGGVGGEQY,-,TRBJ2-7,TRBV15
ASSLPTKSHEQF,-,TRBJ2-1,TRBV7-9
SALTSITSGQETQY,-,TRBJ2-5,TRBV20-1
ASSLAAGGYEQY,many,TRBJ2-7,TRBV5-1
SVEKGQSYGYT,-,TRBJ1-2,TRBV29-1
ATAITTGINEQF,few,TRBJ2-1,TRBV5-1
ASSLGLAGGRNIQY,-,TRBJ2-4,TRBV5-5
AISETWRGGHQETQY,-,TRBJ2-5,TRBV10-3
ASSLGANLDSSYEQY,few,TRBJ2-7,TRBV11-2
SASASGSYNEQF,-,TRBJ2-1,TRBV20-1
TGGQGEGYT,once,TRBJ1-2,TRBV29-1
ATSRDRGAYEQF,few,-,TRBV15
ASGRSPGQGNEKLF,-,TRBJ1-4,TRBV6-1
ASSPLGTPEETQY,few,TRBJ2-5,TRBV7-9
ASTFPSGGTEAF,few,TRBJ1-1,TRBV6-6
ASSQDARGGQETQY,-,TRBJ2-5,TRBV4-3
ASSFSSGDGETQY,-,TRBJ2-5,TRBV11-2
AIRLTGLPYEQY,few,TRBJ2-7,TRBV10-3
ASSPPVGGRGFNIQY,-,TRBJ2-4,TRBV27
ASSSTDRDNEKLF,few,TRBJ1-4,TRBV5-1
ASSHRVILTGDLYEQY,-,TRBJ2-7,TRBV3-1
AIRATSLQETQY,few,TRBJ2-5,TRBV10-3
SVAYNGGNYEQY,many,TRBJ2-7,TRBV29-1
ASSYGGHNEQF,-,-,TRBV6-5
ASSYSNPAFNEKLF,-,TRBJ1-4,TRBV6-5
ASSPTSGNTDTQY,-,TRBJ2-3,TRBV12-3/TRBV12-4
ASSYGEGLSSSYNEQF,-,TRBJ2-1,TRBV6-5